This section outlines one T cell receptor (beta chain) sequence together with its context. Its target is not known. The CDR3 runs to 14 residues. Trimming removed 4 bases from V and 4 bases from J, with 13 bases in between. Germline CDR1 is MDHEN and CDR2 is SYDVKM. This entry belongs to a study of cytomegalovirus exposure and HLA in healthy donors. The PCR made use of 60 Vbeta and 13 Jbeta primers. In the original processing: Later, roughly 77 million unique TCR beta chains were counted in an analysis, and roughly 11 million of them were shared. The method was immunoSEQ multiplex PCR; TCRdb's version includes in-frame clones alone and lacks a portion of them. Clone size and the V and J calls come from that table; the DNA yielded D and trimming. The data contain roughly 100,000 clones, more than 70% of them singletons. Overall study results and limits: Later analysis associated a missense DCLRE1C variant with TCR beta V- and J-gene trimming. Reports state that TCR beta sequences accurately predicted most subjects' HLA-A and HLA-B alleles. Most sequenced TCRs were rare (though some public TCRs occurred in many donors).

The rearrangement joins TRBV28 to TRBJ1-2; D uncertain. The source is a man aged 25 to 40 in good health and CMV-seronegative. Specimen: PBMCs. CDR3 sequence: CASSSRAVSYGYTF. CDR3 bases: TGTGCCAGCAGTTCTCGCGCCGTTTCCTATGGCTACACCTTC.